This T cell receptor (beta chain) appears in the sequencing data of a study of T-cell memory formation after mild COVID-19. The wider study: Clusters were largely donor specific. Study-wide results and limits: CD4/CD8 balance characterized clones contracting day 15 to 85, and CD4+ skew characterized later expanders. CD8+ contracting clones occupied EMRA, while CD4+ ones occupied mainly CM and EM.

5'RACE, which relied on constant-segment primers, yielded TCR alpha and TCR beta cDNA libraries carrying sample barcodes and UMIs. In TCRdb, the 5' RACE reads were re-called with MiXCR into one record per CDR3 protein. The profile shows nearly 250,000 distinct CDR3 sequences, just over 15% of them singletons. This clonotype was seen a handful of times. Its antigen is not identified. The CDR3 spans 13 residues. Germline-derived CDR1 and CDR2 are SGHRS and YFSETQ. This chain uses TRBV5-1 with TRBJ2-5; TRBD2 might be the D (5 bases). Material for sequencing was PBMCs or a T cell subset sorted from them (not recorded which). This TCR derives from an adult woman who had mild COVID-19 (a few samples of this study predate the infection). Cell type and time point are not known. The CDR3 protein is CASHRGSQETQYF. DNA of the CDR3: TGCGCTTCCCATCGGGGTTCCCAAGAGACCCAGTACTTC.